This T cell receptor (beta chain) comes out of a study of T cells after yellow fever vaccination. Study observations and caveats: The booster saw the reappearance of most primary-vaccination clones (more than 95% CD4, almost 90% CD8). FACS-sorted repertoires could contain abundant clonotypes contaminating from the bulk population. Overall, a small share of clonotypes was seen in both CD4 and CD8 compartments.

Germline V gene sequence: CDR1 SGHTA, CDR2 FQGNSA. V lost 7 bases, J lost 7 bases, and 7 bases lay in between. The CDR3 loop spans 11 amino acids. This clonotype occurred a few times. Its antigen is not identified. It was through 5'RACE template switching that TCR cDNA was made, with a universal primer site and UMIs added. MiXCR was run by TCRdb on the 5' RACE reads, yielding one entry per CDR3 protein. The sample has a few hundred thousand distinct CDR3 sequences, around 10% seen once. This sequence was found in a man aged 18 to 29 who received the YFV17D yellow fever vaccine. The sequences come from CD4+ T cells sorted from PBMCs, collected 5 days after the yellow fever booster vaccination. The gene calls are TRBV7-2 and TRBJ2-2; D is ambiguous. The CDR3 loop is CASTLYGELFF. CDR3 bases: TGTGCCAGCACCCTTTACGGGGAGCTGTTTTTT.